The table lists the clone carrying this T cell receptor (beta chain) with a count of one. The target antigen is unknown. Per sorted-subset replicate PCR, input was around 220 ng DNA, representing around 30,000 T cell genomes. Sequencing was performed with immunoSEQ multiplex PCR; in TCRdb, only in-frame clones are kept and a portion is missing. Among some 2,500,000 clones listed, 93% were seen once. The data belong to a study of shared clonotypes between healthy human individuals. Study findings and constraints: Relative to memory subsets, naive subsets generally showed larger estimated richness.

Input material: naive CD4+ T cells from PBMCs. Described subset: CD45RA+ positively selected. The source of this sequence is a man between 18 and 29 years old in good health. Some clones in this sample may be carry-over from other donors' samples.

The CDR3 reads CASSFGPDPSYNEQFF. CDR3 DNA sequence: TGTGCCAGCAGCTTTGGGCCGGACCCCTCCTACAATGAGCAGTTCTTC. The rearrangement uses TRBV7-2 and TRBJ2-1; unclear D gene. CDR3 size: 16 residues. V was pared by 3 bases and J by 0 bases, with 12 bases between. From germline, CDR1 is SGHTA and CDR2 FQGNSA.